These 28 T cell receptor beta chains originate from one sample sequenced in a study of cytomegalovirus exposure and HLA in healthy donors. The PCR employed 60 Vbeta primers together with 13 Jbeta primers. TCRdb's table, derived via immunoSEQ multiplex PCR, lists solely in-frame clones and lacks some. This sample yields 75,000 to 95,000 clones, of which roughly 67% are seen a single time; around a fifth belongs to the top ten. Source material: PBMCs. The receptors derive from a woman aged 45-59 years in good health and CMV-seropositive.

This chain connects TRBV5-8 to TRBJ2-1; 9 bases match TRBD1. The CDR3 runs to 15 residues. With V trimmed by 4 bases and J by 7 bases, 9 bases remained unmatched. Germline CDR1 SGHTS, CDR2 YDEGEE. CDR3 residues: CASSTGTGSGNEQFF. For the CDR3, the DNA is TGTGCCAGCAGCACTGGGACAGGGTCGGGGAATGAGCAGTTCTTC.

This chain connects TRBV5-1 to TRBJ2-1; TRBD1 matches 7 bases. V lost 1 base, J lost 9 bases, and 4 bases stayed unmatched. Germline assignment: CDR1 SGHRS and CDR2 YFSETQ. CDR3 length: 13 amino acids. The CDR3 loop reads CASSLRGQGEQFF. The CDR3 nucleotides are TGCGCCAGCAGCTTGAGGGGGCAGGGTGAGCAGTTCTTC.

V usage is TRBV5-6 and J usage is TRBJ2-1, with D perhaps TRBD1 (6 bases). This CDR3 has 12 amino acids. V dropped 7 bases and J dropped 9 bases, with 14 bases sitting between them. Germline V gene data show CDR1 as SGHDT and CDR2 as YYEEEE. Here the CDR3 DNA reads TGTGCCAGCCAGTCGGACAGTTTTGAGCAGTTCTTC. Its protein is CASQSDSFEQFF.

J is TRBJ1-2 and V is TRBV28; D remains unclear. CDR1 and CDR2 from the germline V gene are MDHEN and SYDVKM. The length of the CDR3 is 11 residues. V dropped 4 bases and J dropped 4 bases, with 4 bases sitting between them. CDR3 in amino acids: CASSSFYGYTF. CDR3 nucleotides: TGTGCCAGCAGTTCCTTCTATGGCTACACCTTC.

V and J are TRBV4-1 and TRBJ1-2, with D tentatively TRBD1 (5 bases). Germline V gives CDR1 MGHRA, CDR2 YSYEKL. V lost 0 bases and J 2 bases, leaving 7 bases between the germline ends. This CDR3 has 14 residues. This CDR3 is CASSQDGGNYGYTF. Written as DNA, the CDR3 is TGCGCCAGCAGCCAAGACGGGGGGAACTATGGCTACACCTTC.

This clone was picked up a small number of times. The chain combines TRBV2 with TRBJ1-1, with 9 bases fitting TRBD1. The CDR3 spans 14 residues. J lost 4 bases, V lost 0 bases, and 0 bases had no gene match. Germline V gene lookup returns CDR1 SNHLY and CDR2 FYNNEI. The CDR3 DNA sequence: TGTGCCAGCAGTGAAGCGGACAGGGGCACTGAAGCTTTCTTT. It encodes CASSEADRGTEAFF.

This clone was observed once. This chain joins TRBV5-6 and TRBJ1-1; no clear D. There are 12 residues in the CDR3. CDR1 and CDR2 (germline): SGHDT, YYEEEE. Between the trimmed V and J ends, which lost 6 bases and 2 bases, there was a span of 8 bases. CDR3 in DNA: TGTGCCAGCACCTCTAGAAACACTGAAGCTTTCTTT. It translates to CASTSRNTEAFF.

The chain combines TRBV6-1 with TRBJ1-5, with 7 bases lining up with TRBD1. The J segment lost 6 bases and the V segment lost 6 bases, leaving 11 bases of the junction unmatched. The CDR3 consists of 15 residues. The germline CDR1 and CDR2 sequences are MNHNS and SASEGT. The CDR3 here is CASSQSQGWGQPQHF. For the CDR3, the DNA is TGTGCCAGCAGCCAATCACAGGGGTGGGGTCAGCCCCAGCATTTT.

The CDR3 nucleotides read TGTGCCAGCCGATACACGGGGGGAAACACTGAAGCTTTCTTT. Amino acid sequence: CASRYTGGNTEAFF. The gene calls are TRBV6-5 and TRBJ1-1; tentatively, D is TRBD1 (5 bases). The V and J ends lost 8 bases and 2 bases respectively, with 15 bases between them. This CDR3 is built from 14 residues. Germline lookup yields CDR1 MNHEY and CDR2 SVGAGI.

A single count supports this clone. The chain is built from TRBV4-2 and TRBJ1-1; TRBD1 matches 8 bases. V shed 4 bases, J shed 3 bases, and the junction held 10 bases outside the gene matches. Germline assignment: CDR1 LGHNA and CDR2 YNFKEQ. The CDR3 has 16 residues. DNA of the CDR3: TGTGCCAGCAGCCCCTTAACAGGGGGGGGGTACACTGAAGCTTTCTTT. Residues: CASSPLTGGGYTEAFF.

This rearrangement joins TRBV5-5 to TRBJ1-1; TRBD1 agrees at 10 bases. The V segment lost 4 bases and the J segment 1 base; nucleotides outside the gene matches: 16. Germline V CDR1 and CDR2: SGHKS, YYEKEE (reference sequence). The CDR3 extends over 19 amino acids. CDR3 region: CASSLFVWGQGKENTEAFF. CDR3 nucleotide sequence: TGTGCCAGCAGCCTATTCGTGTGGGGACAGGGGAAAGAGAACACTGAAGCTTTCTTT.

This chain joins TRBV30 and TRBJ1-2; D not resolved. This CDR3 has 13 amino acids. V was shortened by 2 bases and J by 3 bases, with 10 bases between the two germline ends. The germline V gene encodes CDR1 GTSNPN and CDR2 SVGIG (reference sequence). In DNA form, the CDR3 reads TGTGCCTGGAGTTTACAGAACGACTATGGCTACACCTTC. Translating it yields CAWSLQNDYGYTF.

The chain combines TRBV15 with TRBJ2-5; 7 nucleotides line up with TRBD2. The CDR3 spans 14 residues. The J segment lost 3 bases and the V segment lost 0 bases, leaving 1 base of the junction unmatched. The V gene's germline CDR1 is LNHNV and CDR2 YYDKDF (reference sequence). DNA of the CDR3: TGTGCCACCAGCAGAGATCGGGGGGAAGAGACCCAGTACTTC. Its translation: CATSRDRGEETQYF.

This chain joins TRBV28 and TRBJ2-5, with D possibly TRBD1 on 5 matching bases. Germline V lookup: CDR1 MDHEN, CDR2 SYDVKM. V shed 8 bases and J shed 4 bases, with 20 bases lying between them. The CDR3 length is 15 residues. The CDR3 protein is CASGQIGGQGETQYF. The CDR3 coding sequence is TGTGCCAGCGGCCAAATTGGTGGGCAGGGAGAGACCCAGTACTTC.

The chain links TRBV28 to TRBJ1-6; D is ambiguous. Trimming shortened V by 3 bases and J by 8 bases, and 5 bases separated the two germline ends. There are 12 residues in the CDR3. CDR1 is MDHEN, CDR2 SYDVKM, per germline. CDR3 DNA: TGTGCCAGCAGTTTCGGGGATTCACCCCTCCACTTT. Translated: CASSFGDSPLHF. Filled out from reference TRBV28 and TRBJ1-6, the complete variable domain reads DVKVTQSSRYLVKRTGEKVFLECVQDMDHENMFWYRQDPGLGLRLIYFSYDVKMKEKGDIPEGYSVSREKKERFSLILESASTNQTSMYLCASSFGDSPLHFGNGTRLTVT.

The genes are TRBV11-1 and TRBJ1-3; D gene unclear. With 4 bases removed from V and 4 bases from J, the gap between germline ends came to 11 bases. The V gene's germline CDR1 is SGHAT and CDR2 FQDESV (reference sequence). The CDR3 contains 14 residues. The CDR3 coding sequence is TGTGCCAGCAGCTCCAGAGGTTTCGGAAACACCATATATTTT. The encoded protein is CASSSRGFGNTIYF. Drawing the rest from reference TRBV11-1 and TRBJ1-3, the complete variable domain is EAEVAQSPRYKITEKSQAVAFWCDPISGHATLYWYRQILGQGPELLVQFQDESVVDDSQLPKDRFSAERLKGVDSTLKIQPAELGDSAMYLCASSSRGFGNTIYFGEGSWLTVV.

This chain connects TRBV4-2 to TRBJ2-5, with a possible D match to TRBD2 (5 bases). Looked up from germline, CDR1 is LGHNA and CDR2 is YNFKEQ. V lost 3 bases and J 5 bases, leaving 19 bases between the germline ends. CDR3 length equals 16 residues. The CDR3 loop reads CASSHYVAGWMETQYF. CDR3 bases: TGTGCCAGCAGCCATTACGTGGCGGGTTGGATGGAGACCCAGTACTTC.

In regard to this clone: The junction and the germline gene differ at one end; a read error may be behind it. This sequence joins TRBV30 and TRBJ1-4; D is perhaps TRBD1 (6 bases). Germline CDR1 GTSNPN, CDR2 SVGIG (reference sequence). The CDR3 sequence is 14 residues long. This chain's CDR3 is CAGGQIATNEKLVF. CDR3 nucleotides: TGTGCCGGAGGACAGATTGCAACTAATGAAAAACTGGTTTTT.

This clone occurred once. The chain couples TRBV7-3 to TRBJ2-5, with D possibly matching TRBD2 (7 bases). Germline loops: CDR1 SGHTA, CDR2 FQGTGA. Trimming shortened V by 0 bases and J by 5 bases, and 16 bases separated the two germline ends. This CDR3 spans 16 amino acids. This CDR3 is CASSLTRGAGAETQYF. DNA of the CDR3: TGTGCCAGCAGCTTAACGCGAGGGGCGGGGGCGGAGACCCAGTACTTC.

The V call is TRBV4-2, the J call TRBJ2-7; 8 positions match TRBD2. This CDR3 comprises 16 residues. Trimming removed 0 bases from V and 0 bases from J; junction bases left unmatched: 4. Germline values: CDR1 LGHNA, CDR2 YNFKEQ. This chain's CDR3 is CASSQDIGTSSYEQYF. Here the CDR3 DNA reads TGTGCCAGCAGCCAAGATATTGGGACTAGCTCCTACGAGCAGTACTTC.

This clone was recorded a few times. J is TRBJ2-3 and V is TRBV29-1; 8 nucleotides line up with TRBD1. The V segment lost 0 bases and the J segment 3 bases; nucleotides outside the gene matches: 11. The CDR3 has 17 amino acids. CDR1 and CDR2 (germline): SQVTM, ANQGSEA. CDR3 in DNA: TGCAGCGTTGAAGATAGAGTGGCGACAGGGGTGACAGATACGCAGTATTTT. This sequence encodes CSVEDRVATGVTDTQYF.

In its sample, this clone was seen once. The gene calls are TRBV2 and TRBJ1-5, with TRBD1 as a possible D gene (5 bases). Trimming removed 1 base at V and 3 bases at J, with 13 bases between. Germline-derived CDR1 and CDR2 are SNHLY and FYNNEI. This CDR3 is 16 amino acids long. The CDR3 coding sequence is TGTGCCAGCAGTGAAGGTGGGGGGTCTTCCAATCAGCCCCAGCATTTT. The encoded protein is CASSEGGGSSNQPQHF.

This clone was detected once. The CDR3 sequence is CASSFGGPGGEQFF. In nucleotides, the CDR3 is TGTGCCAGCAGCTTCGGGGGGCCCGGGGGTGAGCAGTTCTTC. V is TRBV11-2 and J is TRBJ2-1, with D perhaps matching TRBD2 (7 bases). There are 14 residues in the CDR3. The germline CDR1 and CDR2 sequences are SGHAT and FQNNGV. V lost 3 bases and J 9 bases, leaving 15 bases between the germline ends.

The rearrangement uses TRBV6-5 and TRBJ2-1; 9 bases match TRBD2. V trimming: 3 bases; J trimming: 5 bases; junction bases outside the gene matches: 8. Germline assignment: CDR1 MNHEY and CDR2 SVGAGI. CDR3 length: 16 residues. CDR3 sequence: CASSYEGVAGDNEQFF. The CDR3 DNA follows: TGTGCCAGCAGTTATGAGGGGGTAGCGGGGGACAATGAGCAGTTCTTC.

The chain joins TRBV7-6 to TRBJ2-1; TRBD1 matches 10 bases. The length of the CDR3 is 20 residues. With V trimmed by 3 bases and J by 0 bases, 14 bases remained unmatched. CDR1 and CDR2 (germline): SGHVS, FNYEAQ. As DNA, the CDR3 is TGTGCCAGCAGCTTGGTCGGACAGGGGGTCATCTCAAGCTCCTACAATGAGCAGTTCTTC. Translating it yields CASSLVGQGVISSSYNEQFF. The full variable domain, completed using reference TRBV7-6 and TRBJ2-1, is GAGVSQSPRYKVTKRGQDVALRCDPISGHVSLYWYRQALGQGPEFLTYFNYEAQQDKSGLPNDRFSAERPEGSISTLTIQRTEQRDSAMYRCASSLVGQGVISSSYNEQFFGPGTRLTVL.

This chain connects TRBV7-2 to TRBJ2-1; 7 bases are a match to TRBD2. The CDR3 is 15 amino acids. Trimming took 5 bases from V and 4 from J; bases not matched to a gene: 8. CDR1 SGHTA and CDR2 FQGNSA come from the germline V gene. The chain's CDR3 is CASSQPSGGYNEQFF. The CDR3 DNA follows: TGTGCCAGCAGCCAGCCTTCGGGGGGTTACAATGAGCAGTTCTTC.

The chain links TRBV5-8 to TRBJ2-1; perhaps TRBD1 as D (6 bases). Germline V CDR1 and CDR2: SGHTS, YDEGEE. CDR3 length: 17 amino acids. Trimming removed 1 base at V and 0 bases at J, with 14 bases between. CDR3: CASSLTGHSSSYNEQFF. The CDR3 nucleotides are TGTGCCAGCAGCTTGACAGGGCACTCCAGCTCCTACAATGAGCAGTTCTTC.

This chain connects TRBV5-1 to TRBJ2-6, with D maybe TRBD2 (5 bases). V lost 6 bases and J 0 bases, leaving 13 bases between the germline ends. There are 16 residues in the CDR3. CDR1 is SGHRS, CDR2 YFSETQ, per germline. The CDR3 DNA follows: TGCGCCAGCATGGAGGTAAGGGCCTCTGGGGCCAACGTCCTGACTTTC. Its translation: CASMEVRASGANVLTF.